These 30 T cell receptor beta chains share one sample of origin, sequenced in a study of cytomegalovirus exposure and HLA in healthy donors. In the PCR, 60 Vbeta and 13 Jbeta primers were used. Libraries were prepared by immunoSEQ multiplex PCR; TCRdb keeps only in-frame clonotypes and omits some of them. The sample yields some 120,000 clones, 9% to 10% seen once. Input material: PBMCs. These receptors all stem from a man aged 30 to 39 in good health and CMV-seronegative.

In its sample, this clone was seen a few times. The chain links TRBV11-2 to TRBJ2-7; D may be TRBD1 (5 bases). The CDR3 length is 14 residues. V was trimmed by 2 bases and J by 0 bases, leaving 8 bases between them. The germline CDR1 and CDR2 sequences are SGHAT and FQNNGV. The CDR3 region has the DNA TGTGCCAGCAGCTTATCGGACACCTCCTACGAGCAGTACTTC. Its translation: CASSLSDTSYEQYF.

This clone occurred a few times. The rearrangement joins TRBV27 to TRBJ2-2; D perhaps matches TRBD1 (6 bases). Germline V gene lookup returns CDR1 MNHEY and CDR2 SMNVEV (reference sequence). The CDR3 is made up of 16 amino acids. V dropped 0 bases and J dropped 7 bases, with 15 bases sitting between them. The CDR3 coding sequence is TGTGCCAGCAGTTTATCTCCCGCAGGGGTGGTCGGGGAGCTGTTTTTT. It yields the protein CASSLSPAGVVGELFF.

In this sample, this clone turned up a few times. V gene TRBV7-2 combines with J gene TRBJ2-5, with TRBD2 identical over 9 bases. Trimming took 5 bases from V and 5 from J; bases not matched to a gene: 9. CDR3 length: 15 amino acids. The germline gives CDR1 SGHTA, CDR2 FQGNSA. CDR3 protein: CASSLSGSRIETQYF. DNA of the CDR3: TGTGCCAGCAGCCTTAGCGGGAGTAGGATTGAGACCCAGTACTTC. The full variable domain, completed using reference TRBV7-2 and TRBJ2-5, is GAGVSQSPSNKVTEKGKDVELRCDPISGHTALYWYRQSLGQGLEFLIYFQGNSAPDKSGLPSDRFSAERTGGSVSTLTIQRTQQEDSAVYLCASSLSGSRIETQYFGPGTRLLVL.

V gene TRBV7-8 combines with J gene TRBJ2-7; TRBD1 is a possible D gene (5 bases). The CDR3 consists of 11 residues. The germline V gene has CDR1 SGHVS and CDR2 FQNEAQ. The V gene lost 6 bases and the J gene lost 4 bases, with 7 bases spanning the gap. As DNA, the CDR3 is TGTGCCAGCAGACAGGAATACGAGCAGTACTTC. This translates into CASRQEYEQYF.

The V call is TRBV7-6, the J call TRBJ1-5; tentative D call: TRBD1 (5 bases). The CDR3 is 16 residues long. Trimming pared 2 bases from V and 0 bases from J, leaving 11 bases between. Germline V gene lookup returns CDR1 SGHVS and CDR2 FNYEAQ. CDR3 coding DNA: TGTGCCAGCAGCTTACTTGGGGGAGGTAGCAATCAGCCCCAGCATTTT. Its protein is CASSLLGGGSNQPQHF.

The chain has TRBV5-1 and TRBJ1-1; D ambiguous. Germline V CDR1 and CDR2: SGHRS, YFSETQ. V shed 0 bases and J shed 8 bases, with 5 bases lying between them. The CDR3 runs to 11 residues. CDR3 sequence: CASSLGVEAFF. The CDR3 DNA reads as TGCGCCAGCAGCTTGGGTGTAGAAGCTTTCTTT.

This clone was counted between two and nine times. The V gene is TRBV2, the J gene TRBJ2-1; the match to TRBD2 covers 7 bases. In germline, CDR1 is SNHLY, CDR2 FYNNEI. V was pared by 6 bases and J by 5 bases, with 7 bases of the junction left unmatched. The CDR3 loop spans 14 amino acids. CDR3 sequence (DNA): TGTGCCAGCAGAGGGGAGGGGCCACACAATGAGCAGTTCTTC. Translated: CASRGEGPHNEQFF.

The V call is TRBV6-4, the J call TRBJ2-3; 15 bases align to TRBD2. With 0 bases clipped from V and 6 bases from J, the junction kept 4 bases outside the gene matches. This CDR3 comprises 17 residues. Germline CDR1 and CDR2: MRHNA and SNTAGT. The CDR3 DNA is TGTGCCAGCAGTGACTCGGCCGGGACTAGCGGGAGGGATACGCAGTATTTT. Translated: CASSDSAGTSGRDTQYF.

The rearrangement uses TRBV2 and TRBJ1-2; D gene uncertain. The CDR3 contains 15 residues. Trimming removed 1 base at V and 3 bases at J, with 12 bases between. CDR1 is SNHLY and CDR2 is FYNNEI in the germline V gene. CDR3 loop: CASSEGGPGDYGYTF. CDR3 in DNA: TGTGCCAGCAGTGAAGGAGGGCCTGGGGACTATGGCTACACCTTC.

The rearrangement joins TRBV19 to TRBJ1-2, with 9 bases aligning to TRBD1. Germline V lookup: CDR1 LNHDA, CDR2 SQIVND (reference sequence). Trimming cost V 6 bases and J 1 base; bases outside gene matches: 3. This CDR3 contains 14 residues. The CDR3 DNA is TGTGCCAGTAGCCTGACAGGGGGTAACTATGGCTACACCTTC. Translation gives CASSLTGGNYGYTF.

DNA of the CDR3: TGCACCGGACAGGGGTACCAAGAGACCCAGTACTTC. It is translated as CTGQGYQETQYF. The rearrangement uses TRBV29-1 and TRBJ2-5, with 9 bases lining up with TRBD1. This CDR3 is built from 12 residues. Per the germline V gene, CDR1 is SQVTM and CDR2 is ANQGSEA.

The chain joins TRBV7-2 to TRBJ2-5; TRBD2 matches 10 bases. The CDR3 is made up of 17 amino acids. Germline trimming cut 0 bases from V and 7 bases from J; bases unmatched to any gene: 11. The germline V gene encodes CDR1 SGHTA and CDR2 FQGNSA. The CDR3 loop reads CASSLAHVAGGGGTQYF. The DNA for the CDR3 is TGTGCCAGCAGCTTAGCCCATGTAGCGGGGGGCGGGGGGACCCAGTACTTC.

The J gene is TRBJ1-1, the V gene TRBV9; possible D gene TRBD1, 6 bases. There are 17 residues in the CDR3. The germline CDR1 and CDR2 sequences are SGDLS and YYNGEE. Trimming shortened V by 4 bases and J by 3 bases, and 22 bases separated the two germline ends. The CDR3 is CASSSRGGAPSYTEAFF. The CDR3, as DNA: TGTGCCAGCAGCAGTCGGGGGGGGGCCCCGTCATACACTGAAGCTTTCTTT.

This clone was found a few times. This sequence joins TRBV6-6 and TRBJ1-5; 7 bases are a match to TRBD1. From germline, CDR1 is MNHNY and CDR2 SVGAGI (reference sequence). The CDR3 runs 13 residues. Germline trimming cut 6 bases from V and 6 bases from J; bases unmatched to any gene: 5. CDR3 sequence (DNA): TGTGCCAGCAGGAGACAGGGCACTCAGCCCCAGCATTTT. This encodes CASRRQGTQPQHF.

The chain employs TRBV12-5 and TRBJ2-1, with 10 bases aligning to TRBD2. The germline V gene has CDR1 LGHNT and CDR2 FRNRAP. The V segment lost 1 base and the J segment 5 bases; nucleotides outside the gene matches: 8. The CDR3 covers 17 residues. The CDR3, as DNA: TGTGCTAGTGGTTTGGGAATTAGCGGGAGGACCGACAATGAGCAGTTCTTC. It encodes CASGLGISGRTDNEQFF.

CDR3: CASSPWGEETQYF. In DNA form, the CDR3 reads TGTGCCAGCAGCCCATGGGGGGAAGAGACCCAGTACTTC. V usage is TRBV7-2 and J usage is TRBJ2-5, with D possibly TRBD2 on 6 matching bases. The CDR3 spans 13 residues. Germline assignment: CDR1 SGHTA and CDR2 FQGNSA. The V and J ends lost 5 bases and 3 bases respectively, with 10 bases between them.

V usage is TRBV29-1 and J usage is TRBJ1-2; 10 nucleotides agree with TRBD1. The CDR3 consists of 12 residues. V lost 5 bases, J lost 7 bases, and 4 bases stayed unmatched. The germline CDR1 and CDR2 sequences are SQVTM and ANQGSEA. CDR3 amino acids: CSVWTGGGGYTF. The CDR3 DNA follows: TGCAGCGTTTGGACAGGGGGTGGTGGCTACACCTTC.

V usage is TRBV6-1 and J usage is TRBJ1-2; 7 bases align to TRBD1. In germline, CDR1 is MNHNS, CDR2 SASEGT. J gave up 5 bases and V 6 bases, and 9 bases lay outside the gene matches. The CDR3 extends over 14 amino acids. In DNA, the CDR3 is TGTGCCAGCAGGGGATCGGACAGGCCATATGGCTACACCTTC. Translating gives CASRGSDRPYGYTF.

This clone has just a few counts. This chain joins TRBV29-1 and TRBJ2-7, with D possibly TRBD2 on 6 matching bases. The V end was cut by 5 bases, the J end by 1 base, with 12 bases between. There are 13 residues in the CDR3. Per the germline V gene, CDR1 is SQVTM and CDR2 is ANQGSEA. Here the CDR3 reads CSVSRDFSYEQYF. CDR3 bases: TGCAGCGTTAGCCGGGACTTTTCCTACGAGCAGTACTTC.

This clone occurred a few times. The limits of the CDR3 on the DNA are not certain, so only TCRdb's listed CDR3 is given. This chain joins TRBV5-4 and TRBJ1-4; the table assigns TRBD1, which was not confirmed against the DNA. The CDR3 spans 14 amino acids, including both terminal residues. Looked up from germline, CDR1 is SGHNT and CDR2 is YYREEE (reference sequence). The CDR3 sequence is CASSFGQGAREAFF.

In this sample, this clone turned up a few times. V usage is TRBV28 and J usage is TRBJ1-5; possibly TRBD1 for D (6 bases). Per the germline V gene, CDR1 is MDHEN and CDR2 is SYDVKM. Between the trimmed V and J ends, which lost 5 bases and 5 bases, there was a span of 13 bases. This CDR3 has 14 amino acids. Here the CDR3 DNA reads TGTGCCAGCAGTCTAGGGGGGGGCCATCAGCCCCAGCATTTT. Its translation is CASSLGGGHQPQHF.

CDR3 loop: CASSGAGTSLTDTQYF. The CDR3, as DNA: TGTGCCAGCAGTGGAGCCGGGACTAGCCTTACAGATACGCAGTATTTT. This chain uses TRBV28 with TRBJ2-3, with 9 bases fitting TRBD2. Unmatched junction bases numbered 9, after V lost 5 bases and J lost 3 bases. The CDR3 contains 16 residues. Germline CDR1 is MDHEN and CDR2 is SYDVKM.

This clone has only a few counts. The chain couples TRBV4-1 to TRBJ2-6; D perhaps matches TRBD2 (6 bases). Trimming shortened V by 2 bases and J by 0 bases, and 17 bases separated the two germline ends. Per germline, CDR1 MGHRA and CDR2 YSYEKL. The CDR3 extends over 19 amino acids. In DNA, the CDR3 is TGCGCCAGCAGCCAATTACTAGGGAGGAGGGACTCTGGGGCCAACGTCCTGACTTTC. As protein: CASSQLLGRRDSGANVLTF.

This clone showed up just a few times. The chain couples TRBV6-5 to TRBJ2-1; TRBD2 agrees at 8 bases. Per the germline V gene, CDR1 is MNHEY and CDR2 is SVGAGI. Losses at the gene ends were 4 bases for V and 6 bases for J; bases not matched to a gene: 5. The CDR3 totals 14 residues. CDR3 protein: CASSSLAARNEQFF. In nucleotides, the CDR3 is TGTGCCAGCAGTTCACTAGCGGCTCGCAATGAGCAGTTCTTC.

The CDR3 DNA follows: TGTGCCAGCAGTTACGCAGGGACAGGGGGCAATGAAAAACTGTTTTTT. Its translation is CASSYAGTGGNEKLFF. This sequence joins TRBV6-5 and TRBJ1-4; 12 bases are a match to TRBD1. This CDR3 is built from 16 residues. The germline V gene encodes CDR1 MNHEY and CDR2 SVGAGI. Germline trimming cut 2 bases from V and 5 bases from J; bases unmatched to any gene: 3.

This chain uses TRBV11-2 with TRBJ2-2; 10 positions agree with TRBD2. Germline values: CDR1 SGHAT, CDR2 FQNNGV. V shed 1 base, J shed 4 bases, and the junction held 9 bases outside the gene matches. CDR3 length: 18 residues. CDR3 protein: CASSLVGAGGPSTGELFF. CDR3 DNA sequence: TGTGCCAGCAGCTTAGTGGGAGCGGGGGGGCCGAGCACCGGGGAGCTGTTTTTT.

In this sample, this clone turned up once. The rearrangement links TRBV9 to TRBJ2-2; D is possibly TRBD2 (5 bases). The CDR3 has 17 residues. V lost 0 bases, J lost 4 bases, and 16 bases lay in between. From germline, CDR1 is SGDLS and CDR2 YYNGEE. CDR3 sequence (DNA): TGTGCCAGCAGCGTAGCTTTTGGGAAAGAGGGCACCGGGGAGCTGTTTTTT. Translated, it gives CASSVAFGKEGTGELFF.

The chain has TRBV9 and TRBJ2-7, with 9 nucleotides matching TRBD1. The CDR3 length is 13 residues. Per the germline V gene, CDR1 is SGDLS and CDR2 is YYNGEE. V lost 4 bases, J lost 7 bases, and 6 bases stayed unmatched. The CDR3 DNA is TGTGCCAGCAGCCAACAGGGGGCGCGAGAGCAGTACTTC. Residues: CASSQQGAREQYF.

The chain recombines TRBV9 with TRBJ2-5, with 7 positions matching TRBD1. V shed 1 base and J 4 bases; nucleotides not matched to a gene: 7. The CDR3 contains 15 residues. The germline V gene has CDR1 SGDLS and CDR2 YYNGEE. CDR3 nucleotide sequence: TGTGCCAGCAGCGTAACTACAGGGGTAGGAGAGACCCAGTACTTC. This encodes CASSVTTGVGETQYF.

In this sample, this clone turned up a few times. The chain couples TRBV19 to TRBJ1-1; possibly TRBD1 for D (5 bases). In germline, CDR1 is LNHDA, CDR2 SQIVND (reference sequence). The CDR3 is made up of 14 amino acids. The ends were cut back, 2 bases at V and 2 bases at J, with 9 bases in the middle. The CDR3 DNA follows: TGTGCCAGTAGTATACCAGGGAAAAACACTGAAGCTTTCTTT. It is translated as CASSIPGKNTEAFF.